Following are 28 T cell receptor beta chains from one sample sequenced in a study of blood T cell repertoires in COVID-19. The repertoire was sequenced with immunoSEQ multiplex PCR; TCRdb's copy has only in-frame clones and lacks some. The table lists about 110,000 clones, roughly 80% of them singletons. Sequencing was done on a sample of peripheral blood. The source is a woman between 55 and 75 years old with acute or convalescent COVID-19.

The rearrangement joins TRBV20-1 to TRBJ2-7; no clear D. This CDR3 comprises 11 residues. V dropped 5 bases and J dropped 9 bases, with 14 bases sitting between them. The germline V gene encodes CDR1 DFQATT and CDR2 SNEGSKA (reference sequence). CDR3: CSASDTTRQYF. In DNA form, the CDR3 reads TGCAGTGCTTCTGATACTACGAGGCAGTACTTC.

This clone showed up just a few times. This chain links TRBV18 with TRBJ2-2; 8 nucleotides match TRBD2. Germline lookup yields CDR1 KGHSH and CDR2 LQKENI. The junction had 4 bases not matched to a gene; V was cut back by 4 bases and J by 0 bases. The CDR3 covers 16 residues. This CDR3 reads CASSLSGLANTGELFF. The CDR3 DNA sequence: TGTGCCAGCTCACTATCGGGACTAGCGAACACCGGGGAGCTGTTTTTT.

The V gene is TRBV19, the J gene TRBJ1-5; a possible D gene is TRBD1 (5 bases). The CDR3 totals 13 residues. CDR1 and CDR2 (germline): LNHDA, SQIVND (reference sequence). V was shortened by 6 bases and J by 3 bases, with 9 bases between the two germline ends. CDR3 amino acids: CASRQGLNQPQHF. The CDR3, as DNA: TGTGCCAGTAGGCAGGGTCTCAATCAGCCCCAGCATTTT.

This sequence joins TRBV10-3 and TRBJ1-4, with 7 bases that match TRBD1. The CDR3 covers 17 residues. The germline CDR1 and CDR2 sequences are ENHRY and SYGVKD. The trim removed 5 bases at V and 0 bases at J, leaving 9 bases unmatched. The CDR3 coding sequence is TGTGCCATCAGTTCGGACAGGCCCTCTGCAACTAATGAAAAACTGTTTTTT. Translated, it gives CAISSDRPSATNEKLFF.

V and J are TRBV30 and TRBJ1-2; D is unresolved. The CDR3 has 13 residues. V lost 0 bases and J 8 bases, leaving 13 bases between the germline ends. Germline CDR1 and CDR2: GTSNPN and SVGIG (reference sequence). This chain's CDR3 is CAWSVGRARGYTF. CDR3 nucleotides: TGTGCCTGGAGTGTAGGGAGGGCACGGGGCTACACCTTC.

The rearrangement links TRBV11-2 to TRBJ1-1; tentatively, D is TRBD1 (5 bases). The germline V gene encodes CDR1 SGHAT and CDR2 FQNNGV. The V end lost 8 bases, the J end lost 0 bases, and 13 bases lay between the germline ends. This CDR3 is 14 amino acids long. Here the CDR3 reads CASRRQGLNTEAFF. The CDR3 DNA follows: TGTGCCAGCCGAAGGCAGGGTTTGAACACTGAAGCTTTCTTT.

V is TRBV10-3 and J is TRBJ1-1; TRBD1 matches 7 bases. Germline V gene lookup returns CDR1 ENHRY and CDR2 SYGVKD. The CDR3 is 13 residues long. V was pared by 10 bases and J by 4 bases, with 9 bases of the junction left unmatched. CDR3 bases: TGTGCCACACAACAGGGGCAGGGCACTGAAGCTTTCTTT. Residues: CATQQGQGTEAFF.

The chain is built from TRBV27 and TRBJ1-5; D not resolved. Germline V CDR1 and CDR2: MNHEY, SMNVEV (reference sequence). The CDR3 has 14 residues. The V and J ends lost 2 bases and 0 bases respectively, with 5 bases between them. CDR3 coding DNA: TGTGCCAGCAGTTTAAGAGCTAGCAATCAGCCCCAGCATTTT. This gives the protein CASSLRASNQPQHF.

The chain carries TRBV19 and TRBJ1-2; 7 bases are a match to TRBD1. This CDR3 spans 16 amino acids. The junction had 10 bases not matched to a gene; V was cut back by 6 bases and J by 0 bases. Germline V gives CDR1 LNHDA, CDR2 SQIVND (reference sequence). CDR3 in amino acids: CASSRRQGAANYGYTF. Here the CDR3 DNA reads TGTGCCAGTAGCCGGAGACAGGGAGCAGCTAACTATGGCTACACCTTC.

The rearrangement uses TRBV5-1 and TRBJ2-7, with 8 nucleotides matching TRBD2. V gave up 4 bases and J gave up 7 bases; unmatched junction bases: 16. Germline V CDR1 and CDR2: SGHRS, YFSETQ. The CDR3 contains 16 residues. CDR3 residues: CASSAQLAEVSREQYF. The CDR3 nucleotides read TGCGCCAGCAGCGCCCAACTAGCGGAAGTGTCGAGGGAGCAGTACTTC.

This clone was observed once. The chain recombines TRBV9 with TRBJ2-2, with 8 nucleotides matching TRBD2. This CDR3 has 17 residues. The J segment lost 0 bases and the V segment lost 4 bases, leaving 8 bases of the junction unmatched. Germline V lookup: CDR1 SGDLS, CDR2 YYNGEE. CDR3 bases: TGTGCCAGCAGCCCTAAAATGCGGGGGGCGAACACCGGGGAGCTGTTTTTT. This translates into CASSPKMRGANTGELFF.

The CDR3 nucleotides are TGTGCCACAAGTGGGGGACAACTTTCTGGAAACACCATATATTTT. Amino acids: CATSGGQLSGNTIYF. The gene calls are TRBV28 and TRBJ1-3; a weak D match, TRBD1 (6 bases). V lost 10 bases and J 1 base, leaving 17 bases between the germline ends. This CDR3 has 15 residues. CDR1 is MDHEN and CDR2 is SYDVKM in the germline V gene.

The chain joins TRBV18 to TRBJ1-5, with 12 bases lining up with TRBD1. The CDR3 is 19 residues long. Trimming cost V 4 bases and J 4 bases; bases outside gene matches: 14. From germline, CDR1 is KGHSH and CDR2 LQKENI. This CDR3 reads CASSLLLPGTGGENQPQHF. The CDR3 nucleotides are TGTGCCAGCTCACTGCTACTACCGGGGACAGGGGGCGAAAATCAGCCCCAGCATTTT.

The rearrangement links TRBV5-1 to TRBJ2-7, with TRBD1 identical over 7 bases. This CDR3 has 14 amino acids. CDR1 and CDR2 from the germline V gene are SGHRS and YFSETQ. J was trimmed by 4 bases and V by 4 bases; bases with no gene match: 8. CDR3 sequence (DNA): TGCGCCAGCAGCAGAGAGGGACAGCAGTACGAGCAGTACTTC. Protein product: CASSREGQQYEQYF.

V gene TRBV9 combines with J gene TRBJ2-2; TRBD1 agrees at 9 bases. Germline V lookup: CDR1 SGDLS, CDR2 YYNGEE. The junction had 5 bases not matched to a gene; V was cut back by 6 bases and J by 2 bases. The CDR3 totals 15 residues. This chain's CDR3 is CASNQDRGNTGELFF. CDR3 nucleotides: TGTGCCAGCAACCAGGACAGGGGTAACACCGGGGAGCTGTTTTTT.

This clone has only a few counts. J is TRBJ1-4 and V is TRBV28; the D gene is possibly TRBD1 (6 bases). Trimming shortened V by 7 bases and J by 8 bases, and 11 bases separated the two germline ends. The CDR3 sequence is 12 residues long. Germline values: CDR1 MDHEN, CDR2 SYDVKM. CDR3 residues: CASKQGSEKLFF. CDR3 coding DNA: TGTGCCAGCAAACAGGGATCGGAAAAACTGTTTTTT.

The chain recombines TRBV27 with TRBJ1-2; D is uncertain. The V end was cut by 6 bases, the J end by 5 bases, with 13 bases between. The CDR3 extends over 13 amino acids. Germline V gene data show CDR1 as MNHEY and CDR2 as SMNVEV (reference sequence). CDR3 nucleotides: TGTGCCAGCAGCCAAAGAGGAGGGTATGGCTACACCTTC. Translated: CASSQRGGYGYTF.

V usage is TRBV19 and J usage is TRBJ2-1, with 8 bases that match TRBD2. The CDR3 covers 16 residues. V was pared by 4 bases and J by 7 bases, with 12 bases of the junction left unmatched. Per the germline V gene, CDR1 is LNHDA and CDR2 is SQIVND (reference sequence). The CDR3 coding sequence is TGTGCCAGTAGTACGTATCTAGCGGGCCTAGGTAATGAGCAGTTCTTC. It encodes CASSTYLAGLGNEQFF.

J is TRBJ2-1 and V is TRBV2, with TRBD2 matching over 8 bases. Germline V gene sequence: CDR1 SNHLY, CDR2 FYNNEI. The V and J ends lost 6 bases and 10 bases, in that order; junction bases with no gene match: 5. CDR3 length: 12 residues. In DNA form, the CDR3 reads TGTGCCAGCAGAATCCTAGCGGGCGAGCAGTTCTTC. Translating gives CASRILAGEQFF.

This chain uses TRBV18 with TRBJ1-5; D remains ambiguous. The CDR3 totals 12 residues. Germline CDR1 KGHSH, CDR2 LQKENI. Trimming cost V 3 bases and J 9 bases, with 9 bases left between them. CDR3 sequence (DNA): TGTGCCAGCTCACCCCCGGGAGGGCCCCAGCATTTT. It codes for CASSPPGGPQHF.

The chain uses TRBV28 and TRBJ1-6; D perhaps matches TRBD1 (6 bases). Trimming removed 4 bases at V and 9 bases at J, with 19 bases between. The CDR3 extends over 16 amino acids. The V gene's germline CDR1 is MDHEN and CDR2 SYDVKM. DNA of the CDR3: TGTGCCAGCAGTTCTATCAGGGGTTCGGATCGTTCACCCCTCCACTTT. This translates into CASSSIRGSDRSPLHF.

V is TRBV5-1 and J is TRBJ1-4; D call uncertain. CDR1 SGHRS and CDR2 YFSETQ come from the germline V gene. CDR3 length: 15 residues. V was trimmed by 1 base and J by 2 bases, leaving 9 bases between them. CDR3 coding DNA: TGCGCCAGCAGCTTGAGCGGTGGTACTAATGAAAAACTGTTTTTT. Translated: CASSLSGGTNEKLFF.

The rearrangement links TRBV27 to TRBJ2-2; tentatively, D is TRBD2 (5 bases). Trimming stripped 8 bases from V and 4 bases from J, with 14 bases between. This CDR3 is 14 amino acids long. Germline assignment: CDR1 MNHEY and CDR2 SMNVEV (reference sequence). The CDR3 coding sequence is TGTGCCAGCTCCCGGGGTGTCAGCACCGGGGAGCTGTTTTTT. It encodes CASSRGVSTGELFF.

V usage is TRBV28 and J usage is TRBJ2-1; 12 bases agree with TRBD2. The CDR3 loop spans 16 amino acids. Losses at the gene ends were 6 bases for V and 4 bases for J; bases not matched to a gene: 7. Germline V gives CDR1 MDHEN, CDR2 SYDVKM. CDR3 bases: TGTGCCAGCAGCACCCTAGCGGGGGGGAATTACAATGAGCAGTTCTTC. It specifies CASSTLAGGNYNEQFF.

This chain links TRBV3-1 (or the pseudogene TRBV3-2) with TRBJ1-5; D is uncertain. The CDR3 extends over 16 amino acids. Trimming cost V 4 bases and J 2 bases, with 15 bases left between them. Looked up from germline, CDR1 is LGHDT and CDR2 is YNNKEL (reference sequence). The CDR3 reads CASSPRAGKGNQPQHF. DNA of the CDR3: TGTGCCAGCAGCCCCCGAGCGGGGAAGGGCAATCAGCCCCAGCATTTT.

The genes are TRBV11-2 and TRBJ2-7; TRBD1 might be the D (6 bases). This CDR3 comprises 14 residues. Germline values: CDR1 SGHAT, CDR2 FQNNGV. V lost 2 bases, J lost 6 bases, and 14 bases lay in between. The CDR3 loop is CASSLRGGQVEQYF. The DNA of the CDR3 is TGTGCCAGCAGCTTACGTGGGGGCCAAGTCGAGCAGTACTTC. The full variable domain, completed using reference TRBV11-2 and TRBJ2-7, is EAGVAQSPRYKIIEKRQSVAFWCNPISGHATLYWYQQILGQGPKLLIQFQNNGVVDDSQLPKDRFSAERLKGVDSTLKIQPAKLEDSAVYLCASSLRGGQVEQYFGPGTRLTVT.

V is TRBV19 and J is TRBJ2-2, with D possibly TRBD1 on 5 matching bases. The CDR3 consists of 15 residues. Deletions cut 0 bases from V and 5 bases from J, with 10 bases between. Germline loops: CDR1 LNHDA, CDR2 SQIVND (reference sequence). The CDR3 here is CASSIDARTTGELFF. The CDR3 nucleotides read TGTGCCAGTAGTATAGATGCTCGGACAACCGGGGAGCTGTTTTTT.

V gene TRBV21-1 combines with J gene TRBJ1-1; the table calls TRBD1, which could not be checked here. TRBV21-1 has pseudogene status. The CDR3 length is 15 residues. CDR3 region: CASSKGSQSNTEAFF. The CDR3 DNA reads TGTGCCAGCAGCAAAGGGTCCCAGTCTAACACTGAAGCTTTCTTT.